The 23 T cell receptor beta chains below come from one sample, sequenced in a study of regulatory T cells in long-lasting Graves disease. CDR3-region Arm-PCR and iRepertoire HTBI primers produced the TCR beta libraries. TCRdb recomputed calls from the multiplex PCR reads with MiXCR, one row per CDR3 protein. The sample has some 460,000 distinct CDR3 sequences, 16% seen once. Described time point: newly diagnosed GD, antithyroid drugs for less than 3 months. Isolated PBMC RNA provided the starting material for the TCR library. The same data also contributed to another study, on T cells in Graves' hyperthyroidism and ophthalmopathy.

The sequenced sample was peripheral blood mononuclear cells (PBMCs), obtained at new diagnosis, from a patient treated with antithyroid drugs. Receptor source: a middle-aged man with Graves disease.

This clonotype was seen a few times. The V and J genes are TRBV5-6 and TRBJ1-1, with TRBD1 as a possible D gene (6 bases). Trimming pared 2 bases from V and 4 bases from J, leaving 18 bases between. The CDR3 contains 16 residues. Germline V CDR1 and CDR2: SGHDT, YYEEEE. Written as DNA, the CDR3 is TGTGCCAGCAGCTTTCCCCGGGGCAGGGGATTCACTGAAGCTTTCTTT. It is translated as CASSFPRGRGFTEAFF.

This clonotype was recorded many times. This rearrangement joins TRBV12-3 or TRBV12-4 to TRBJ2-7; the match to TRBD2 covers 8 bases. The CDR3 contains 13 residues. V shed 3 bases, J shed 7 bases, and the junction held 5 bases outside the gene matches. CDR3 residues: CASSFSGGAEQYF. CDR3 nucleotides: TGTGCCAGCAGTTTCTCGGGGGGGGCTGAGCAGTACTTC.

This clonotype showed up many times. The V and J genes are TRBV2 and TRBJ2-1, with D unresolved. This CDR3 contains 13 residues. CDR1 and CDR2 from the germline V gene are SNHLY and FYNNEI. Trimming shortened V by 8 bases and J by 6 bases, and 14 bases separated the two germline ends. CDR3: CASVKTPPNEQFF. The CDR3 DNA sequence: TGTGCCAGCGTAAAGACCCCTCCCAATGAGCAGTTCTTC.

This clonotype has only a few counts. This chain joins TRBV11-3 and TRBJ2-7, with D perhaps matching TRBD2 (5 bases). V lost 5 bases, J lost 0 bases, and 14 bases lay in between. The CDR3 extends over 15 amino acids. Per the germline V gene, CDR1 is SGHNT and CDR2 is YENEEA. The DNA of the CDR3 is TGTGCCAGCAGCCCCGTCGGACTTTCCTCCTACGAGCAGTACTTC. This translates into CASSPVGLSSYEQYF.

The J gene is TRBJ2-7, the V gene TRBV5-1; 10 positions match TRBD1. There are 16 residues in the CDR3. V lost 0 bases and J lost 0; bases outside the gene matches: 3. Germline V lookup: CDR1 SGHRS, CDR2 YFSETQ. CDR3 loop: CASSLGQGATSYEQYF. The CDR3 DNA reads as TGCGCCAGCAGCTTGGGACAGGGGGCAACCTCCTACGAGCAGTACTTC.

The J gene is TRBJ1-2, the V gene TRBV30, with TRBD1 matching over 9 bases. The V segment lost 0 bases and the J segment 6 bases; nucleotides outside the gene matches: 8. This CDR3 is built from 15 residues. Germline loops: CDR1 GTSNPN, CDR2 SVGIG (reference sequence). CDR3 protein: CAWSVRTGGSDGYTF. The CDR3 DNA is TGTGCCTGGAGTGTACGTACAGGGGGCTCAGATGGCTACACCTTC. Using reference TRBV30 and TRBJ1-2 for the parts outside the CDR3, the full variable domain is SQTIHQWPATLVQPVGSPLSLECTVEGTSNPNLYWYRQAAGRGLQLLFYSVGIGQISSEVPQNLSASRPQDRQFILSSKKLLLSDSGFYLCAWSVRTGGSDGYTFGSGTRLTVV.

In the case of this clonotype: A much larger clone differs from this one at a single base, so this may be a read error. J is TRBJ1-1 and V is TRBV20-1; D is ambiguous. The CDR3 loop spans 13 amino acids. Germline values: CDR1 DFQATT, CDR2 SNEGSKA (reference sequence). The CDR3 nucleotides read TGCAGTGCTAGAGCCCCACAGAACATTGAAGCTTTCTTT. This gives the protein CSARAPQNIEAFF.

Many counts were recorded for this clonotype. This chain connects TRBV2 to TRBJ2-5; no firm D call. The V and J ends lost 8 bases and 4 bases respectively, with 8 bases between them. Germline assignment: CDR1 SNHLY and CDR2 FYNNEI. The CDR3 extends over 11 amino acids. CDR3 residues: CASSIAETQYF. CDR3 coding DNA: TGTGCCAGCTCGATAGCAGAGACCCAGTACTTC.

This chain links TRBV28 with TRBJ1-5, with D tentatively TRBD1 (6 bases). V gave up 7 bases and J gave up 3 bases, with 10 bases separating them. The CDR3 length is 13 residues. CDR1 is MDHEN and CDR2 is SYDVKM in the germline V gene. The CDR3 loop reads CASTTGINQPQHF. In DNA, the CDR3 is TGTGCCAGCACCACAGGGATCAATCAGCCCCAGCATTTT.

This clonotype was observed at least ten times. The chain has TRBV11-2 and TRBJ2-1, with D possibly being TRBD2 (6 bases). This CDR3 has 12 residues. Germline assignment: CDR1 SGHAT and CDR2 FQNNGV. V was clipped by 5 bases and J by 10 bases, with 12 bases between them. In DNA form, the CDR3 reads TGTGCCAGCAGCGAATCAGGGAGGGAGCAGTTCTTC. As protein: CASSESGREQFF.

This clonotype has a count of ten or more. The chain uses TRBV11-2 and TRBJ2-1; a possible D gene is TRBD2 (6 bases). This CDR3 is built from 14 residues. V lost 1 base to trimming and J lost 8 bases, with 12 bases between them. Germline assignment: CDR1 SGHAT and CDR2 FQNNGV. The CDR3 region is CASSLGTSGHEQFF. Here the CDR3 DNA reads TGTGCCAGCAGCTTAGGAACGAGCGGGCATGAGCAGTTCTTC.

In this sample, this clonotype turned up a few times. CDR3 coding DNA: TGTGCCAGCAGCCCCCGGTCCCTCGAGCAGTACTTC. Translating it yields CASSPRSLEQYF. The chain has TRBV14 and TRBJ2-7; D gene unclear. Trimming removed 4 bases at V and 6 bases at J, with 10 bases between. The germline CDR1 and CDR2 sequences are SGHDN and FVKESK. This CDR3 is 12 amino acids long.

This chain links TRBV28 with TRBJ2-1; 14 positions agree with TRBD2. V lost 3 bases to trimming and J lost 1 base; unmatched junction nucleotides: 8. Germline CDR1 reads MDHEN; CDR2 reads SYDVKM. CDR3 length equals 19 residues. The CDR3 spells CASSFPGTSGGVSYNEQFF. The CDR3 nucleotides are TGTGCCAGCAGTTTTCCGGGGACTAGCGGGGGTGTTTCCTACAATGAGCAGTTCTTC. The full variable domain, completed using reference TRBV28 and TRBJ2-1, is DVKVTQSSRYLVKRTGEKVFLECVQDMDHENMFWYRQDPGLGLRLIYFSYDVKMKEKGDIPEGYSVSREKKERFSLILESASTNQTSMYLCASSFPGTSGGVSYNEQFFGPGTRLTVL.

This clonotype occurred a few times. The chain links TRBV29-1 to TRBJ1-2; TRBD1 aligns across 8 bases. CDR1 SQVTM and CDR2 ANQGSEA come from the germline V gene. The CDR3 has 11 residues. The junction had 0 bases not matched to a gene; V was cut back by 7 bases and J by 2 bases. CDR3 nucleotide sequence: TGCAGCGGACAGGGGAACTATGGCTACACCTTC. Protein product: CSGQGNYGYTF. The full variable domain, its missing parts supplied by reference TRBV29-1 and TRBJ1-2, is SAVISQKPSRDICQRGTSLTIQCQVDSQVTMMFWYRQQPGQSLTLIATANQGSEATYESGFVIDKFPISRPNLTFSTLTVSNMSPEDSSIYLCSGQGNYGYTFGSGTRLTVV.

With regard to this clonotype: A much bigger clone sits one base away, suggesting this may be a read error. The genes are TRBV12-3 or TRBV12-4 and TRBJ2-5; tentatively, D is TRBD1 or TRBD2 (5 bases each). The J call is in doubt because the DNA end fits TRBJ2-1 better. This CDR3 is 13 amino acids long. The CDR3 DNA is TGTGCCAGCACTCCGGGGCGTTACGATGAGCAGTTCTTC. It yields the protein CASTPGRYDEQFF.

CDR3 in amino acids: CSVDTSNEQFF. CDR3 nucleotides: TGCAGCGTTGATACCAGCAATGAGCAGTTCTTC. This chain uses TRBV29-1 with TRBJ2-1, with D unresolved. The V end was cut by 3 bases, the J end by 6 bases, with 6 bases between. The CDR3 sequence is 11 residues long. From germline, CDR1 is SQVTM and CDR2 ANQGSEA.

With respect to this clonotype: Germline and junction disagree at one end, which may indicate a read error. The chain has TRBV14 and TRBJ1-4, with unresolved D. The CDR3 is 13 residues long. Germline V lookup: CDR1 SGHDN, CDR2 FVKESK. The CDR3 bases are TGTGCCAGCAGCCAAAGAATTAATGAGAAACTGTTTTTT. Its translation is CASSQRINEKLFF.

This clonotype occurred many times. V is TRBV6-5 and J is TRBJ2-7; a weak D match, TRBD2 (5 bases). Germline V gene data show CDR1 as MNHEY and CDR2 as SVGAGI. V was cut by 2 bases and J by 0 bases, with 14 bases left in between. CDR3 length: 16 residues. CDR3 protein: CASSYGSRRSSYEQYF. As DNA, the CDR3 is TGTGCCAGCAGTTACGGCTCACGGAGGAGCTCCTACGAGCAGTACTTC.

This clonotype was seen repeatedly, ten times or more. V usage is TRBV5-1 and J usage is TRBJ1-5; 11 positions match TRBD1. Trimming took 3 bases from V and 6 from J; bases not matched to a gene: 11. The CDR3 extends over 17 amino acids. Germline V lookup: CDR1 SGHRS, CDR2 YFSETQ. The CDR3 loop reads CASSSGTGGFGGQPQHF. CDR3 coding DNA: TGCGCCAGCAGCTCCGGGACAGGGGGTTTCGGCGGTCAGCCCCAGCATTTT.

Concerning this clonotype itself: This may arise from a read error, as a much more abundant clone is one base away. The CDR3 bases are TGCAGTGCTAGAGAGTTACTAGCGGCGTTCTACAGTGAGCAGTTCTTC. As protein: CSARELLAAFYSEQFF. V usage is TRBV20-1 and J usage is TRBJ2-1; 8 bases are a match to TRBD2. The CDR3 length is 16 residues. The germline V gene has CDR1 DFQATT and CDR2 SNEGSKA (reference sequence).

This clonotype was seen a few times. The rearrangement links TRBV30 to TRBJ2-5, with 7 bases fitting TRBD2. This CDR3 comprises 13 residues. The germline CDR1 and CDR2 sequences are GTSNPN and SVGIG (reference sequence). Losses at the gene ends were 8 bases for V and 4 bases for J; bases not matched to a gene: 10. CDR3 nucleotide sequence: TGTGCCGGAATGCGGGCTAGCGGAGAGACCCAGTACTTC. Its translation: CAGMRASGETQYF.

This clonotype has a handful of counts. The chain uses TRBV13 and TRBJ2-5, with D unclear. Deletions cut 5 bases from V and 5 bases from J, with 15 bases between. The germline gives CDR1 PRHDT, CDR2 FYEKMQ (reference sequence). The CDR3 covers 14 residues. For the CDR3, the DNA is TGTGCCAGCAGCCTCGGAGTGGGAACGGAGACCCAGTACTTC. The encoded protein is CASSLGVGTETQYF.

This clonotype was seen only once. A far larger clone is only one base removed, so a read error is likely. The DNA for the CDR3 is TGTGCCAGCGGTTACGCTAGTTCCTTGCGGGAGACAGGCTTTTACTCCTACGAGCAGTACTTC. Translating it yields CASGYASSLRETGFYSYEQYF. The chain joins TRBV6-9 to TRBJ2-7, with D possibly matching TRBD2 (7 bases). Germline CDR1 MNHGY, CDR2 SVAAGI. CDR3 size: 21 residues.